This T cell receptor (beta chain) was captured by sequencing in a study of blood T cell repertoires in COVID-19. TCRdb's table, derived via immunoSEQ multiplex PCR, lists solely in-frame clones and lacks some. In the table there are about 200,000 clones, 80% to 90% of which are singletons. The V segment lost 6 bases and the J segment 0 bases; nucleotides outside the gene matches: 9. Germline V gene sequence: CDR1 MNHEY, CDR2 SMNVEV (reference sequence). The length of the CDR3 is 17 residues. The receptor was isolated from a woman between 70 and 85 years old with acute or convalescent COVID-19. Sample: peripheral blood. V gene TRBV27 combines with J gene TRBJ1-5; 9 nucleotides line up with TRBD1. In DNA form, the CDR3 reads TGTGCCAGCAGGCCCGGACAGGGGCGATATAGCAATCAGCCCCAGCATTTT. Its translation is CASRPGQGRYSNQPQHF.